Below, one T cell receptor beta chain is given with its context. The target antigen is unknown. Assay: immunoSEQ multiplex PCR; the TCRdb copy retains only in-frame clones and omits some. The sample has about 1.5 million clones, under 99% seen once; the top ten hold approximately 0.45%. CDR3 length equals 15 residues. The germline V gene has CDR1 SGHNT and CDR2 YYREEE (reference sequence). J gave up 2 bases and V 4 bases, and 3 bases lay outside the gene matches. These data come from a study of shared clonotypes between healthy human individuals. Across the whole study: Donors consisted of two women and a few men between 18 and 49. Each donor's CD8 memory used one plate, CD8 naive two, each CD4 subset three. Study-level points and caveats: The study found about 5% of naive CD4 clonotypes shared across several donors. Sampling included only blood; tissue repertoires likely differ.

The chain joins TRBV5-4 to TRBJ2-7, with 13 nucleotides matching TRBD2. This receptor was identified in a man aged 30-40 years in good health. The sequenced sample consisted of naive CD4+ T cells sorted from blood. Subset denoted: CD45RA+ positively selected. CDR3 bases: TGTGCCAGCAGCAAGGGACTAGCGGGGACCTACGAGCAGTACTTC. Protein product: CASSKGLAGTYEQYF.